This TCR beta chain derives from a study of shared clonotypes between healthy human individuals. The investigators split CD4+ cells into a CD45RA+ naive subset and a CD45RA-negative memory subset. Produced via immunoSEQ multiplex PCR; TCRdb's table is partial and in-frame only. This table holds under 1,100,000 clones, 75% found once. V lost 5 bases to trimming and J lost 2 bases; unmatched junction nucleotides: 5. The germline gives CDR1 LGHNA, CDR2 YNFKEQ. There are 15 residues in the CDR3. This clone showed up just a few times. This receptor was taken from a man between 18 and 35 years old in good health. The chain uses TRBV4-2 and TRBJ2-5, with 10 bases fitting TRBD2. Sequencing used memory CD4+ T cells sorted from blood. Subset here: CD45RA-negative fraction. The CDR3, as DNA: TGTGCCAGCAGCAGAGAGCGGGGGGGTCAAGAGACCCAGTACTTC. Translating it yields CASSRERGGQETQYF.